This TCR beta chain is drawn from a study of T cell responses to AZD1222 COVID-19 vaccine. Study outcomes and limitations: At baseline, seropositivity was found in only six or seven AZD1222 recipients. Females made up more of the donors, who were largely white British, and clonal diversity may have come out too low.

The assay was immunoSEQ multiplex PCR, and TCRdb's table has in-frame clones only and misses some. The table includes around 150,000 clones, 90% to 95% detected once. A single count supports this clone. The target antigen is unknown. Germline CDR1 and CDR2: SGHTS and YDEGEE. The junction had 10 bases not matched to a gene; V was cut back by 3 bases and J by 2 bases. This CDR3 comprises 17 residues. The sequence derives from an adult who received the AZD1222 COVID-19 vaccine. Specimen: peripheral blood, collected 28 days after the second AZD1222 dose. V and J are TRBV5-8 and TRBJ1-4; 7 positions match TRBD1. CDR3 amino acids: CASSSLDRLGTNEKLFF. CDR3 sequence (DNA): TGTGCCAGCAGCTCTCTGGACAGGCTAGGGACTAATGAAAAACTGTTTTTT.